This T cell receptor (beta chain) originates from a study of cytomegalovirus exposure and HLA in healthy donors. Per the germline V gene, CDR1 is MGHRA and CDR2 is YSYEKL. J gave up 3 bases and V 4 bases, and 10 bases lay outside the gene matches. This CDR3 contains 17 residues. The PCR employed 60 Vbeta primers together with 13 Jbeta primers. The method was immunoSEQ multiplex PCR; TCRdb's version includes in-frame clones alone and lacks a portion of them. The table lists about 160,000 clones, around 83% of them singletons, with more than 0.75% in the top ten. The material sequenced was PBMCs. This sequence originates from a girl aged 2 to 9 in good health and CMV-seropositive. This chain connects TRBV4-1 to TRBJ1-3, with 9 positions matching TRBD1. The CDR3 coding sequence is TGCGCCAGCAGCCTTGCCCCGGGACAGGGTAATGGAAACACCATATATTTT. Its protein product is CASSLAPGQGNGNTIYF.